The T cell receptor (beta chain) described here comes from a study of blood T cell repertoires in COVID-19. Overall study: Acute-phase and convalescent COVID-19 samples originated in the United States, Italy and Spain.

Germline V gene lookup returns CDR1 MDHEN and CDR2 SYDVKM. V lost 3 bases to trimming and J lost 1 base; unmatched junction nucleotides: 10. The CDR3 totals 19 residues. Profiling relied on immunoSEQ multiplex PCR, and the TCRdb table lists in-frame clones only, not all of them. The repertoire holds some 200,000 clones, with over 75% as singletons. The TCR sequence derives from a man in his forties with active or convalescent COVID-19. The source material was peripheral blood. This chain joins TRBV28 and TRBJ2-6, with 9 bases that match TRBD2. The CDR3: CASSFILAGSESGANVLTF. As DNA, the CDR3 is TGTGCCAGCAGTTTCATCCTAGCGGGGTCCGAATCTGGGGCCAACGTCCTGACTTTC.